This T cell receptor (beta chain) derives from a study of T-cell reconstitution after alpha-beta-depleted transplantation in children. General study findings and limits: The study reportedly traced alpha-beta T cells about two months after transplant to several hundred expanded graft clones.

This clonotype has ten or more counts. No antigen is known for it. Construction of the TCRbeta library involved unique molecular identifiers. TCRdb reprocessed the PCR reads with MiXCR, giving one entry per CDR3 protein. The table has some 300,000 distinct CDR3 sequences, around 10% seen once. Sequenced here: PBMCs, sampled before TCRalphabeta/CD19-depleted stem cell transplant. This sequence was found in a boy in the first two years of life with acute myeloid leukemia, due to receive a stem cell transplant.

The CDR3: CASSNTGPPYEQYF. CDR3 DNA sequence: TGTGCCAGCAGTAATACCGGACCACCGTACGAGCAGTACTTC. This chain joins TRBV12-3 or TRBV12-4 and TRBJ2-7; unclear D gene. There are 14 residues in the CDR3. V was clipped by 5 bases and J by 4 bases, with 15 bases between them.